What follows describes a single T cell receptor beta chain. A junction end diverges from the germline sequence, so it may reflect a read error. The sample is drawn from a study of CD8+CD57+ T cells in acquired aplastic anemia. Patients sequenced had flow cytometry evidence of CD8+CD57+ cell expansion. Using genomic DNA as the template, TCR beta VDJ and CDR3 profiling was carried out. TCRdb reprocessed the reads via MiXCR and lists one record per CDR3 protein. Of around 200,000 distinct CDR3 sequences detected, roughly 50% appear once; the ten largest clones hold about 1.7%. Sample: sorted CD4+, CD8+, or CD8+CD57+ T cells (not recorded which) from PBMCs. The sequence was obtained from a human donor with aplastic anemia.

The CDR3 sequence is CSASLPRAQQTQYF. The DNA of the CDR3 is TGCAGTGCTAGTCTGCCCCGGGCCCAACAGACCCAGTACTTC. This chain connects TRBV20-1 to TRBJ2-5; D is undetermined. CDR3 length: 14 amino acids. The germline CDR1 and CDR2 sequences are DFQATT and SNEGSKA (reference sequence).